A single sample is the source of the 26 T cell receptor beta chains below, sequenced in a study of post-analysis software for immune sequencing data. These receptors have no identified antigens. Study observations and caveats: A few TRBV segments appeared more often in patients than in controls, and TRBV5-6, TRBV5-1 and TRBV20-1 were among these.

cDNA libraries for TCR beta contained unique molecular identifiers. Using its own MiXCR run on the PCR reads, TCRdb lists one record per CDR3 protein. The table records around 440,000 distinct CDR3 sequences, around 40% of them present only once. Specimen: blood. The receptors derive from a girl between 5 and 17 years old with multiple sclerosis.

CDR3 nucleotides: TGTGCCAGCAGTTTGGCCCCCACCGCGGGGGGCCACGAGCAGTACTTC. Translated, it gives CASSLAPTAGGHEQYF. The chain links TRBV28 to TRBJ2-7; 8 bases match TRBD2. Germline trimming cut 3 bases from V and 5 bases from J; bases unmatched to any gene: 12. Germline V gene sequence: CDR1 MDHEN, CDR2 SYDVKM. The CDR3 loop spans 16 amino acids.

This clonotype was observed a handful of times. The CDR3 loop reads CASSARDRYEQYF. CDR3 coding DNA: TGTGCCAGCAGCGCCCGGGACAGATACGAGCAGTACTTC. This sequence joins TRBV13 and TRBJ2-7; 7 positions agree with TRBD1. V lost 5 bases and J lost 4; bases outside the gene matches: 5. The CDR3 has 13 residues. Germline CDR1 is PRHDT and CDR2 is FYEKMQ (reference sequence). Looking up the rest from reference TRBV13 and TRBJ2-7 gives the full variable domain: AAGVIQSPRHLIKEKRETATLKCYPIPRHDTVYWYQQGPGQDPQFLISFYEKMQSDKGSIPDRFSAQQFSDYHSELNMSSLELGDSALYFCASSARDRYEQYFGPGTRLTVT.

The chain couples TRBV4-1 to TRBJ2-1; no reliable D call. The J call could be wrong; TRBJ2-7 is a better fit for the DNA end. The CDR3 extends over 14 amino acids. Per the germline V gene, CDR1 is MGHRA and CDR2 is YSYEKL. The CDR3 DNA is TGCGCCAGCAGCCACGGACGGAGAAACAATGAGCAGTACTTC. It specifies CASSHGRRNNEQYF.

This clonotype came up a few times. The chain uses TRBV7-6 and TRBJ2-1, with D perhaps assigned TRBD1 or TRBD2 (5 bases each). V was clipped by 5 bases and J by 4 bases, with 18 bases between them. The CDR3 totals 16 residues. The V gene's germline CDR1 is SGHVS and CDR2 FNYEAQ. In DNA form, the CDR3 reads TGTGCCAGCAGCGATCCCTTGGGGGATACTTACAATGAGCAGTTCTTC. Translating gives CASSDPLGDTYNEQFF.

The chain has TRBV20-1 and TRBJ2-3; a possible D gene is TRBD2 (5 bases). The CDR3 runs 13 residues. CDR1 is DFQATT and CDR2 is SNEGSKA in the germline V gene (reference sequence). Trimming pared 6 bases from V and 1 base from J, leaving 11 bases between. As DNA, the CDR3 is TGCAGTGCCCCGAGGGATCGCACAGATACGCAGTATTTT. It encodes CSAPRDRTDTQYF.

This clonotype was counted at least ten times. The chain couples TRBV6-1 to TRBJ1-2; D possibly corresponds to TRBD1 (5 bases). The CDR3 is 13 amino acids. Germline assignment: CDR1 MNHNS and CDR2 SASEGT. Trimming took 3 bases from V and 8 from J, leaving 13 bases between them. The CDR3 bases are TGTGCCAGCAGTGACCTCGACAGTGCCGGCTACACCTTC. This translates into CASSDLDSAGYTF.

Details on this clonotype: A much larger clone differs from this one at a single base, so this may be a read error. This chain uses TRBV11-2 with TRBJ2-3; TRBD2 agrees at 9 bases. This CDR3 has 15 residues. V was pared by 2 bases and J by 4 bases, with 4 bases of the junction left unmatched. Germline V gene sequence: CDR1 SGHAT, CDR2 FQNNGV. The CDR3 loop reads CASSLSAGGADTQYF. CDR3 in DNA: TGTGCCAGCAGCTTATCAGCGGGAGGCGCAGATACGCAGTATTTT.

This clonotype was detected once. This chain connects TRBV7-2 to TRBJ2-3; D is ambiguous. Trimming removed 2 bases from V and 4 bases from J, with 10 bases in between. The CDR3 spans 14 residues. Germline assignment: CDR1 SGHTA and CDR2 FQGNSA. The CDR3 nucleotides read TGTGCCAGCAGCTTAACAGCCCCACCAGATACGCAGTATTTT. It codes for CASSLTAPPDTQYF.

The sample holds one count of this clonotype. The V call is TRBV28, the J call TRBJ1-4, with 8 bases lining up with TRBD1. Germline-derived CDR1 and CDR2 are MDHEN and SYDVKM. J lost 7 bases, V lost 5 bases, and 9 bases had no gene match. This CDR3 comprises 15 residues. In nucleotides, the CDR3 is TGTGCCAGCAGTGTCGGACAGGGTGGGGGTGAAAAACTGTTTTTT. This translates into CASSVGQGGGEKLFF.

CDR3 sequence (DNA): TGCAGTGCTAGACCTGGGACTAGCGCTCAGTACGAGCAGTACTTC. Encoded protein: CSARPGTSAQYEQYF. The rearrangement joins TRBV20-1 to TRBJ2-7; the match to TRBD2 covers 10 bases. The V segment lost 2 bases and the J segment 4 bases; nucleotides outside the gene matches: 8. The CDR3 totals 15 residues. From germline, CDR1 is DFQATT and CDR2 SNEGSKA (reference sequence).

This clonotype is a singleton in its sample. V and J are TRBV20-1 and TRBJ2-3; 7 bases line up with TRBD2. Germline V gives CDR1 DFQATT, CDR2 SNEGSKA (reference sequence). Germline trimming cut 0 bases from V and 4 bases from J; bases unmatched to any gene: 4. The CDR3 contains 14 residues. The CDR3 loop reads CSARDGGKADTQYF. As DNA, the CDR3 is TGCAGTGCTAGAGACGGGGGGAAGGCAGATACGCAGTATTTT.

DNA for the CDR3: TGTGCCAGCAGTCCGGACAGGGACTACTACGAGCAGTACTTC. Its translation: CASSPDRDYYEQYF. The chain carries TRBV28 and TRBJ2-7, with a weak D call TRBD1 (8 bases). V lost 5 bases and J lost 3, with 14 bases in between. The CDR3 sequence is 14 residues long. The V gene's germline CDR1 is MDHEN and CDR2 SYDVKM. Full variable domain (remainder filled in from reference TRBV28 and TRBJ2-7): DVKVTQSSRYLVKRTGEKVFLECVQDMDHENMFWYRQDPGLGLRLIYFSYDVKMKEKGDIPEGYSVSREKKERFSLILESASTNQTSMYLCASSPDRDYYEQYFGPGTRLTVT.

The chain uses TRBV3-1 and TRBJ2-2; no reliable D call. Germline V gene lookup returns CDR1 LGHDT and CDR2 YNNKEL (reference sequence). The CDR3 consists of 16 residues. Between the trimmed V and J ends, which lost 1 base and 1 base, there was a span of 10 bases. In DNA, the CDR3 is TGTGCCAGCAGCCAAGGGGATCGGTTGAACACCGGGGAGCTGTTTTTT. It encodes CASSQGDRLNTGELFF.

This clonotype has more than one count but fewer than ten. The chain employs TRBV29-1 and TRBJ2-5, with TRBD2 matching 13 bases. V was clipped by 1 base and J by 5 bases; unmatched bases: 4. This CDR3 comprises 15 residues. Germline V gene sequence: CDR1 SQVTM, CDR2 ANQGSEA. DNA of the CDR3: TGCAGCGTTGAAGGGACTAGCGGGAGAATGGAGACCCAGTACTTC. Translated: CSVEGTSGRMETQYF.

The sample holds a few counts of this clonotype. In DNA, the CDR3 is TGTGCCACCAGTGATCCAGGACTTCAGCTCACAGATACGCAGTATTTT. Protein: CATSDPGLQLTDTQYF. The chain carries TRBV24-1 and TRBJ2-3; perhaps TRBD2 as D (5 bases). CDR1 KGHDR and CDR2 SFDVKD come from the germline V gene. Deletions cut 3 bases from V and 2 bases from J, with 14 bases between. The length of the CDR3 is 16 residues.

The chain uses TRBV7-2 and TRBJ2-3; 10 bases are a match to TRBD2. CDR1 and CDR2 (germline): SGHTA, FQGNSA. Trimming at V came to 2 bases and at J to 9 bases, leaving 11 bases not matched to a gene. The CDR3 length is 16 residues. The CDR3 spells CASSLKGASGSRTQYF. The CDR3 nucleotides are TGTGCCAGCAGCTTAAAGGGGGCTAGCGGGAGCCGCACGCAGTATTTT.

The rearrangement uses TRBV29-1 and TRBJ2-1; 7 bases match TRBD1. V shed 7 bases and J 7 bases; nucleotides not matched to a gene: 10. The CDR3 has 13 amino acids. Germline values: CDR1 SQVTM, CDR2 ANQGSEA. The CDR3 sequence: CSGHTGTANEQFF. CDR3 DNA: TGCAGCGGACATACCGGGACAGCGAATGAGCAGTTCTTC.

The CDR3 DNA sequence: TGCGCCAGCAGCTTGGCCCGGGACTTCCTCAGCTCTGGGGCCAACGTCCTGACTTTC. Its translation: CASSLARDFLSSGANVLTF. The chain carries TRBV5-1 and TRBJ2-6; D perhaps matches TRBD2 (6 bases). With 0 bases removed from V and 0 bases from J, the gap between germline ends came to 16 bases. Per the germline V gene, CDR1 is SGHRS and CDR2 is YFSETQ. This CDR3 region has 19 residues.

This clonotype was found a few times. The CDR3 sequence: CSASMGSGNTIYF. The CDR3 bases are TGCAGTGCTAGTATGGGTTCTGGAAACACCATATATTTT. This chain connects TRBV20-1 to TRBJ1-3; D remains unclear. The CDR3 extends over 13 amino acids. Germline CDR1 reads DFQATT; CDR2 reads SNEGSKA (reference sequence). Trimming left V 3 bases short and J 1 base short, with 7 bases between.

This chain uses TRBV7-2 with TRBJ2-7; D not resolved. The CDR3 runs to 13 residues. The V gene lost 5 bases and the J gene lost 0 bases, with 8 bases spanning the gap. Germline CDR1 and CDR2: SGHTA and FQGNSA. CDR3 loop: CASSPARSYEQYF. CDR3 in DNA: TGTGCCAGCAGCCCCGCCCGCTCCTACGAGCAGTACTTC.

This clonotype turned up a few times. V usage is TRBV9 and J usage is TRBJ2-5; 11 bases agree with TRBD2. The V gene end was trimmed by 3 bases and the J gene end by 11 bases; junction bases not matched to a gene: 18. Germline CDR1 is SGDLS and CDR2 is YYNGEE. This CDR3 region has 17 residues. The CDR3 is CASSGYSGRAPYNEQYF. The CDR3 DNA reads TGTGCCAGCAGCGGGTATAGCGGGAGGGCTCCCTACAATGAGCAGTACTTC.

This clonotype appeared a few times. This chain links TRBV7-2 with TRBJ2-3; D is undetermined. V shed 0 bases and J shed 2 bases, with 9 bases lying between them. The CDR3 runs to 15 residues. Germline CDR1 and CDR2: SGHTA and FQGNSA. CDR3 DNA: TGTGCCAGCAGCTTAGCGGGAACCCACACAGATACGCAGTATTTT. It specifies CASSLAGTHTDTQYF.

Of note for this clonotype: Germline is not matched at one junction end, which may reflect a read error. V gene TRBV12-3 or TRBV12-4 combines with J gene TRBJ2-1, with 8 positions matching TRBD2. The CDR3 totals 15 residues. The chain's CDR3 is CAGSLGTRAYNEQFF. The CDR3 DNA sequence: TGTGCCGGCAGTTTAGGGACTAGGGCCTACAATGAGCAGTTCTTC.

V usage is TRBV20-1 and J usage is TRBJ2-4, with TRBD1 identical over 8 bases. The CDR3 covers 13 residues. CDR1 is DFQATT and CDR2 is SNEGSKA in the germline V gene (reference sequence). The CDR3 DNA is TGCAGCGGTCTCGGACAGGGTGAAAACATTCAGTACTTC. Its protein product is CSGLGQGENIQYF.

This clonotype was counted between two and nine times. This chain connects TRBV3-1 to TRBJ1-2; D gene unclear. The V end was cut by 2 bases, the J end by 8 bases, with 9 bases between. Germline CDR1 LGHDT, CDR2 YNNKEL (reference sequence). The length of the CDR3 is 12 residues. CDR3 sequence reads: CASSQPGSGYTF. CDR3 DNA: TGTGCCAGCAGCCAACCCGGGAGCGGCTACACCTTC.

The chain joins TRBV4-3 to TRBJ2-2, with D possibly matching TRBD1 (6 bases). The CDR3 totals 15 residues. Trimming took off 4 bases at V and 4 bases at J, with 13 bases between the two ends. The germline V gene has CDR1 LGHNA and CDR2 YSLEER. This chain's CDR3 is CASSPDRWGTGELFF. DNA for the CDR3: TGCGCCAGCAGCCCAGACAGGTGGGGCACCGGGGAGCTGTTTTTT.